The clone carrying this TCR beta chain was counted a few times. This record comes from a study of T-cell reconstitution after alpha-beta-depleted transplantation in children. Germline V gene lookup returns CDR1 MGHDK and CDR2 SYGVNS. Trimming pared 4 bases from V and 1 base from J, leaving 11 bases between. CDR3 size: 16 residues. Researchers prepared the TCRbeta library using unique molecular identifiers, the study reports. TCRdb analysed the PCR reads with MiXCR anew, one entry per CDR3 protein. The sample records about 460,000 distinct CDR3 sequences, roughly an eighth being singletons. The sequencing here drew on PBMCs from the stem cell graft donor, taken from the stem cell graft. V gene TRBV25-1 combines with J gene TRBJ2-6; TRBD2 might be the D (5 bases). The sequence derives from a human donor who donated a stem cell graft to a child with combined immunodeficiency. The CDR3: CASSVTGESGANVLTF. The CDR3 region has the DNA TGTGCCAGCAGTGTGACCGGGGAATCTGGGGCCAACGTCCTGACTTTC.